A selection of T cell receptor beta chains follows, all from one sample in a study of cytomegalovirus exposure and HLA in healthy donors. Generated by immunoSEQ multiplex PCR, the TCRdb table keeps only in-frame clones and is missing some. The sample holds 55,000 to 65,000 clones, 85% to 90% seen once. Sequences were obtained from PBMCs. The receptor source for this set is a female donor in good health and CMV-seronegative. Each CDR3 is given with its conserved first and last residue. The order of the fields is V gene, J gene, clone size, D gene, CDR3 protein, CDR3 DNA. D genes are given only for firm matches. Clone size is given for some rows only: seen once, a few or many times, or a class if the clone is expanded.

TRBV7-6	TRBJ2-7	NA	TRBD2	CASSLASGRGQAVQYF	TGTGCCAGCAGCTTAGCTAGCGGGAGGGGGCAAGCGGTGCAGTACTTC
TRBV30	TRBJ1-5	NA	NA	CAWRDNSNQPQHF	TGTGCCTGGAGGGACAATAGCAATCAGCCCCAGCATTTT
TRBV4-1	TRBJ1-1	NA	TRBD1	CASSQVVSRGKEGTEAFF	TGCGCCAGCAGCCAAGTTGTCTCCAGGGGGAAAGAGGGCACTGAAGCTTTCTTT
TRBV6-1	TRBJ1-2	few	TRBD1	CASSSGGQFTF	TGTGCCAGCAGTTCAGGGGGACAGTTCACCTTC
TRBV19	TRBJ1-1	NA	NA	CASSIGPLNTEAFF	TGTGCCAGTAGTATAGGTCCTTTGAACACTGAAGCTTTCTTT
TRBV27	TRBJ1-6	NA	NA	CASTRLGSPLHF	TGTGCCAGCACCCGCCTAGGATCACCCCTCCACTTT
TRBV7-2	TRBJ2-3	NA	NA	CASSFERTDTQYF	TGTGCCAGCAGCTTTGAGCGGACAGATACGCAGTATTTT
TRBV7-7	TRBJ2-5	NA	TRBD1	CASSIDRDSVWTQYF	TGTGCTAGCAGCATAGACCGGGACAGTGTTTGGACCCAGTACTTC
TRBV5-5	TRBJ1-2	NA	NA	CASSTNWAEGYTF	TGTGCCAGCAGCACAAACTGGGCCGAGGGCTACACCTTC
TRBV4-2	TRBJ1-4	NA	NA	CASSQGWTDSYNEKLFF	TGTGCCAGCAGCCAAGGTTGGACAGACAGCTATAATGAAAAACTGTTTTTT
TRBV7-2	TRBJ2-7	NA	TRBD1	CASSFRGTGGSYEQYF	TGTGCCAGCAGCTTCCGAGGGACAGGGGGCTCCTACGAGCAGTACTTC
TRBV4-1	TRBJ2-7	once	TRBD1	CASSPGDSSYEQYF	TGCGCCAGCAGCCCAGGGGACAGCTCCTACGAGCAGTACTTC
TRBV6-1	TRBJ2-2	NA	TRBD2	CASSELAGGPNTGELFF	TGTGCCAGCAGCGAACTAGCGGGAGGGCCTAACACCGGGGAGCTGTTTTTT
TRBV29-1	TRBJ2-1	NA	TRBD1	CSAPGTAYNEQFF	TGCAGCGCCCCGGGGACAGCGTACAATGAGCAGTTCTTC
TRBV11-3	TRBJ2-5	NA	TRBD2	CASSPGLAGVQETQYF	TGTGCCAGCAGCCCAGGACTAGCGGGAGTACAAGAGACCCAGTACTTC
TRBV5-1	TRBJ2-2	NA	TRBD1	CASSGTDRGKNTGELFF	TGCGCCAGCAGCGGGACCGACAGGGGAAAGAACACCGGGGAGCTGTTTTTT
TRBV7-9	TRBJ2-2	NA	TRBD1	CAAGGGQGSARGTGELFF	TGTGCCGCCGGAGGGGGACAGGGGAGCGCCCGTGGGACCGGGGAGCTGTTTTTT
TRBV18	TRBJ2-1	NA	TRBD1	CASSPLGTGDYNEQFF	TGTGCCAGCTCACCACTAGGGACAGGGGACTACAATGAGCAGTTCTTC
TRBV18	TRBJ2-5	NA	NA	CASSPSEARETQYF	TGTGCCAGCTCCCCCTCAGAGGCGCGGGAGACCCAGTACTTC
TRBV7-8	TRBJ1-5	NA	TRBD1	CASSYRRGGGQPQHF	TGTGCCAGCAGCTACCGGAGAGGGGGCGGACAGCCCCAGCATTTT
TRBV4-2	TRBJ2-3	NA	TRBD2	CASSPQTSGSTDTQYF	TGTGCCAGCAGCCCACAGACTAGCGGTAGCACAGATACGCAGTATTTT
TRBV19	TRBJ2-1	NA	TRBD2	CASGTSGGNHNEQFF	TGTGCCAGTGGGACTAGCGGAGGAAACCACAATGAGCAGTTCTTC
TRBV29-1	TRBJ2-4	NA	TRBD1	CSVDGDRGSKNIQYF	TGCAGCGTTGATGGGGACAGGGGATCCAAAAACATTCAGTACTTC
TRBV6-5	TRBJ1-5	NA	NA	CASSYSPRGNQPQHF	TGTGCCAGCAGTTATAGCCCTAGGGGAAATCAGCCCCAGCATTTT
TRBV5-4	TRBJ2-5	NA	TRBD1	CASSTQGATETQYF	TGTGCCAGCAGCACACAGGGGGCTACGGAGACCCAGTACTTC
TRBV7-2	TRBJ2-1	few	TRBD1	CASSPGQYNEQFF	TGTGCCAGCAGCCCGGGACAGTACAATGAGCAGTTCTTC
TRBV9	TRBJ2-7	NA	TRBD1	CASSVDGQGLNEQYF	TGTGCCAGCAGCGTAGACGGACAGGGATTAAACGAGCAGTACTTC
TRBV9	TRBJ1-6	NA	NA	CASSVSGFGPNSPLHF	TGTGCCAGCAGCGTTTCAGGGTTCGGACCGAATTCACCCCTCCACTTT
TRBV18	TRBJ1-1	NA	NA	CASSTKNRVTEAFF	TGTGCCAGCTCAACCAAAAACAGGGTCACTGAAGCTTTCTTT
TRBV10-3	TRBJ2-7	NA	TRBD2	CAISFRTSGTSYEQYF	TGTGCCATCAGTTTTCGGACTAGCGGGACCTCCTACGAGCAGTACTTC
TRBV30	TRBJ1-3	NA	NA	CAWSAGSGNTIYF	TGTGCCTGGAGTGCAGGGTCTGGAAACACCATATATTTT
TRBV6-5	TRBJ1-6	NA	NA	CASSYEGAENSPLHF	TGTGCCAGCAGTTATGAAGGGGCGGAAAATTCACCCCTCCACTTT
TRBV18	TRBJ1-2	NA	NA	CASSPSQGLIGYTF	TGTGCCAGCTCACCGTCCCAGGGATTGATTGGCTACACCTTC
TRBV5-1	TRBJ2-5	NA	TRBD2	CASSLSGTSGGPQETQYF	TGCGCCAGCAGCTTATCCGGGACTAGCGGGGGCCCCCAAGAGACCCAGTACTTC
TRBV2	TRBJ1-5	NA	NA	CTSTQISGQPQHF	TGTACCAGCACCCAGATCTCGGGGCAGCCCCAGCATTTT
TRBV7-2	TRBJ2-3	NA	NA	CASSFSTNTQYF	TGTGCCAGCAGTTTCAGTACAAATACGCAGTATTTT
TRBV5-1	TRBJ2-7	NA	NA	CASGFSEDSSGDEQYF	TGCGCCAGCGGATTTTCCGAAGACAGCTCCGGCGACGAGCAGTACTTC
TRBV11-1	TRBJ2-1	NA	TRBD2	CASSPRTSGYNEQFF	TGTGCCAGCAGCCCGCGGACTAGCGGCTACAATGAGCAGTTCTTC
TRBV5-1	TRBJ1-1	once	NA	CASSFTGAGGVVNTEAFF	TGCGCCAGCAGCTTCACGGGGGCGGGGGGGGTAGTGAACACTGAAGCTTTCTTT
TRBV19	TRBJ2-3	NA	TRBD1	CASSPRTGADTQYF	TGTGCCAGTAGTCCTAGGACAGGGGCAGATACGCAGTATTTT
TRBV4-1	TRBJ2-5	NA	NA	CASSQVRTRRSETQYF	TGCGCCAGCAGCCAAGTCAGGACTCGGAGATCCGAGACCCAGTACTTC
TRBV28	TRBJ1-5	NA	NA	CASSPGGDQPQHF	TGTGCCAGCAGTCCCGGAGGCGATCAGCCCCAGCATTTT
TRBV14	TRBJ1-4	NA	NA	CASSQGTATNEKLFF	TGTGCCAGCAGCCAAGGAACAGCTACTAATGAAAAACTGTTTTTT
TRBV9	TRBJ2-1	NA	TRBD1	CASSPHRGNEQFF	TGTGCCAGCAGCCCTCACAGGGGCAATGAGCAGTTCTTC
TRBV29-1	TRBJ2-1	NA	NA	CSVETFQYNEQFF	TGCAGCGTTGAAACGTTCCAGTACAATGAGCAGTTCTTC